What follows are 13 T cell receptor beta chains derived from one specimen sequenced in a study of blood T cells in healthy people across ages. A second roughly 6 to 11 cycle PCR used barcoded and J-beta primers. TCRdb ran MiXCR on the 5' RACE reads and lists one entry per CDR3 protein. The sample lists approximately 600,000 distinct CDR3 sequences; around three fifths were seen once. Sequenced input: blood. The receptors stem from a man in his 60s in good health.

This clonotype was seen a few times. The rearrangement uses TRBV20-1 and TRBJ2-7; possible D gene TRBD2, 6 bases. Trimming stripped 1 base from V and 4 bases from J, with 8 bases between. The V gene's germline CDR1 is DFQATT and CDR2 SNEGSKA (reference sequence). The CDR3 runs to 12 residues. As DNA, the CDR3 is TGCAGTGCTAGAGCGGCGGGGTACGAGCAGTACTTC. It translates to CSARAAGYEQYF.

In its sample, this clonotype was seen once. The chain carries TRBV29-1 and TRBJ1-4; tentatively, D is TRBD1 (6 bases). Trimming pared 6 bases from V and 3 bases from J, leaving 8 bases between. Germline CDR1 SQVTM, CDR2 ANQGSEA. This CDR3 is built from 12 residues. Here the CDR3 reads CSVQGSNEKLFF. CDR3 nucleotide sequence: TGCAGCGTCCAGGGGTCTAATGAAAAACTGTTTTTT.

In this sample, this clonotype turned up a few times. In DNA, the CDR3 is TGCGCCAGCAGCCAAGATTGGGACAGGGGCTTCGTTGGGACTGAAGCTTTCTTT. This gives the protein CASSQDWDRGFVGTEAFF. The chain combines TRBV4-1 with TRBJ1-1; TRBD1 aligns across 10 bases. This CDR3 comprises 18 residues. CDR1 is MGHRA, CDR2 YSYEKL, per germline. The J segment lost 5 bases and the V segment lost 0 bases, leaving 12 bases of the junction unmatched.

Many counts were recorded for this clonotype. The CDR3 coding sequence is TGTGCCAGCAGCTTAGCGGGGGATTACGAGCAGTACTTC. Encoded protein: CASSLAGDYEQYF. V gene TRBV7-2 combines with J gene TRBJ2-5, with D perhaps given as TRBD1 or TRBD2 (5 bases each). The J call may be wrong; the DNA end is better matched by TRBJ2-7. CDR3 length: 13 amino acids. CDR1 SGHTA and CDR2 FQGNSA come from the germline V gene.

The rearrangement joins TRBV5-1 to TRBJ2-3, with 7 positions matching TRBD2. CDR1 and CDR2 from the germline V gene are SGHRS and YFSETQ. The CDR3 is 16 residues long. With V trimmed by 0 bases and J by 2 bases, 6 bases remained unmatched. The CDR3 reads CASSLGSGYATDTQYF. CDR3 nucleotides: TGCGCCAGCAGCTTGGGTAGCGGGTACGCCACAGATACGCAGTATTTT.

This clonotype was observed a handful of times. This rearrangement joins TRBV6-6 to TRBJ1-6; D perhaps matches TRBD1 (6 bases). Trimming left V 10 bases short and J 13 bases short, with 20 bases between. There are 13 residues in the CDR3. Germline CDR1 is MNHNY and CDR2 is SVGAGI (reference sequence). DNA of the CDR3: TGTGCCACGTCGGACAGTGGGTGGTTGCCCCTCCACTTT. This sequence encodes CATSDSGWLPLHF.

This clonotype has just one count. As DNA, the CDR3 is TGTGCCAGCTCACCACCTGGGGGGCCAGGGCGGACTGAAGCTTTCTTT. This gives the protein CASSPPGGPGRTEAFF. The rearrangement uses TRBV18 and TRBJ1-1, with TRBD1 as a possible D gene (6 bases). The CDR3 is 16 amino acids. Germline CDR1 and CDR2: KGHSH and LQKENI. Deletions cut 0 bases from V and 5 bases from J, with 16 bases between.

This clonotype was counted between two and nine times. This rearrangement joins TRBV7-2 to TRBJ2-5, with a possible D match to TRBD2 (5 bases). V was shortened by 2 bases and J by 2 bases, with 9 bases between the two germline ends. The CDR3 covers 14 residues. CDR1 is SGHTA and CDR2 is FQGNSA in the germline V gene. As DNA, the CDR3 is TGTGCCAGCAGCTTATCCGGGGTTCAAGAGACCCAGTACTTC. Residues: CASSLSGVQETQYF.

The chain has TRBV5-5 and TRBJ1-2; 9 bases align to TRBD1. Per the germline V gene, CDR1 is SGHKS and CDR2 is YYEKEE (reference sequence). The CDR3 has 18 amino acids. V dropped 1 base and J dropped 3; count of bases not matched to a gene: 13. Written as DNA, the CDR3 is TGTGCCAGCAGCTTGAACCCCACTGACAGGGGGTATGACTATGGCTACACCTTC. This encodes CASSLNPTDRGYDYGYTF.

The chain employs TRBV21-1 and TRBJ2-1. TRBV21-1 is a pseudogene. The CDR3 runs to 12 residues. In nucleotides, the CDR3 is TGTGCCAGCAGCTTCGGACCAGATGAGCAGTTCTTC. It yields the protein CASSFGPDEQFF.

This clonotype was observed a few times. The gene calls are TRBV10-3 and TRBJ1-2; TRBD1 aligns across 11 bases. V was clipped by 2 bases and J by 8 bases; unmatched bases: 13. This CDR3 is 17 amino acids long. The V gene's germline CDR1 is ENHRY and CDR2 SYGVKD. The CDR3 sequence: CAISEDPGTGGSSGYTF. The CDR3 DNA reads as TGTGCCATCAGTGAGGATCCGGGGACAGGGGGTAGTAGCGGCTACACCTTC.

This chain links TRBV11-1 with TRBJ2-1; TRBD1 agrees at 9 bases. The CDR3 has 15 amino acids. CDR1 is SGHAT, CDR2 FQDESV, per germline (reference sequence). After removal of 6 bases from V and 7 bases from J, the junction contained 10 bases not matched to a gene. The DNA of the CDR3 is TGTGCCAGCAGTCCTGGCCGGGACAGGGTGAATGAGCAGTTCTTC. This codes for CASSPGRDRVNEQFF.

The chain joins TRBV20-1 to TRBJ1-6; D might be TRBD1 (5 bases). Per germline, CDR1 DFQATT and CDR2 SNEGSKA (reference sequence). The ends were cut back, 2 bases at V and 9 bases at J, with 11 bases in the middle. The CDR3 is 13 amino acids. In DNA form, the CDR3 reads TGCAGTGCTAGAAAGGGGATAGGTTCACCCCTCCACTTT. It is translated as CSARKGIGSPLHF.